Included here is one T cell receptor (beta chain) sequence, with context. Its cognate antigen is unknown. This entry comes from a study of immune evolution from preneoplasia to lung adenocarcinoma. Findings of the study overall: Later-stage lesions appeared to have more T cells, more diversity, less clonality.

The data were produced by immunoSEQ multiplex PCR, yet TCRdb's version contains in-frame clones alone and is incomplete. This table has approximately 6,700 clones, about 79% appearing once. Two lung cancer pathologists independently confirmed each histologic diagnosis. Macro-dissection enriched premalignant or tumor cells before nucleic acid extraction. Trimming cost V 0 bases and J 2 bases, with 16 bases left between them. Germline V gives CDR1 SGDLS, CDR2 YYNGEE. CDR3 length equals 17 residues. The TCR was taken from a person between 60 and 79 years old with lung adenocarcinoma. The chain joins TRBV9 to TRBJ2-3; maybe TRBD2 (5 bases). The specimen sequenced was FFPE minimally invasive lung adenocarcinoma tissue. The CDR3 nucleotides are TGTGCCAGCAGCGTAGCCTTAGGAGAGCGGACCACAGATACGCAGTATTTT. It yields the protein CASSVALGERTTDTQYF.